Presented here are 2 T cell receptor beta chains from one specimen sequenced in a study of blood T cell repertoires in COVID-19. TCRdb's table, derived via immunoSEQ multiplex PCR, lists solely in-frame clones and lacks some. This sample carries 150,000 to 200,000 clones, approximately 89% of them seen once, and the ten largest clones take about 3.9%. The sequencing input was peripheral blood. These receptors originate from a woman in her 30s with acute or convalescent COVID-19.

This rearrangement joins TRBV7-9 to TRBJ1-2; unclear D gene. V was pared by 2 bases and J by 3 bases, with 13 bases between. This CDR3 comprises 15 residues. Looked up from germline, CDR1 is SEHNR and CDR2 is FQNEAQ (reference sequence). The CDR3 coding sequence is TGTGCCAGCAGCTTAATGGCAGACACCTACTATGGCTACACCTTC. Amino acids: CASSLMADTYYGYTF.

This clone was counted once. This chain joins TRBV5-6 and TRBJ2-5, with 8 bases fitting TRBD1. This CDR3 region has 13 residues. V lost 5 bases and J lost 5; bases outside the gene matches: 5. CDR1 and CDR2 (germline): SGHDT, YYEEEE. CDR3 bases: TGTGCCAGCAGTTCAGGGGGCGCGGAGACCCAGTACTTC. This translates into CASSSGGAETQYF.